Each of the 11 T cell receptor beta chains below was sequenced from the same sample in a study of T cells in Graves' hyperthyroidism and ophthalmopathy. TCR beta CDR3 regions were amplified from RNA. HTBI primers were employed in a first-round RT-PCR of the TCR CDR3. Each CDR3 protein is one row after TCRdb ran MiXCR on the multiplex PCR reads. Among some 800,000 distinct CDR3 sequences listed, 35% to 40% were seen once. The sample taken for sequencing was blood. The source of these receptors is a man aged 18 to 29 with Graves' hyperthyroidism.

This clonotype was detected many times. The rearrangement joins TRBV2 to TRBJ1-5; D ambiguous. Germline CDR1 and CDR2: SNHLY and FYNNEI. CDR3 length: 12 residues. Between the trimmed V and J ends, which lost 5 bases and 3 bases, there was a span of 5 bases. CDR3 protein: CASSIDNQPQHF. Here the CDR3 DNA reads TGTGCCAGCAGTATAGACAATCAGCCCCAGCATTTT.

This chain links TRBV20-1 with TRBJ1-1; 9 nucleotides line up with TRBD1. CDR3 length equals 16 residues. Losses at the gene ends were 3 bases for V and 6 bases for J; bases not matched to a gene: 14. The germline V gene encodes CDR1 DFQATT and CDR2 SNEGSKA (reference sequence). The CDR3 is CSARGTGSRVWAEAFF. DNA of the CDR3: TGCAGTGCTAGGGGGACAGGGTCACGGGTCTGGGCTGAAGCTTTCTTT.

The rearrangement links TRBV13 to TRBJ1-1, with TRBD1 matching 7 bases. This CDR3 has 15 amino acids. Germline CDR1 and CDR2: PRHDT and FYEKMQ (reference sequence). V lost 7 bases, J lost 7 bases, and 15 bases stayed unmatched. Written as DNA, the CDR3 is TGTGCCAGCAACCAAAGGACAGGAGGGGTTGATGAAGCTTTCTTT. The encoded protein is CASNQRTGGVDEAFF.

This clonotype was seen only a few times. V is TRBV12-5 and J is TRBJ1-2; no clear D. The CDR3 consists of 16 residues. V lost 5 bases, J lost 2 bases, and 18 bases lay in between. CDR1 and CDR2 (germline): LGHNT, FRNRAP. The CDR3 DNA reads as TGTGCTAGTGGTCCTCCGGAGACACCAACCAACTATGGCTACACCTTC. Translation gives CASGPPETPTNYGYTF.

This clonotype was counted between two and nine times. V gene TRBV4-2 combines with J gene TRBJ1-4; D not certain. Germline loops: CDR1 LGHNA, CDR2 YNFKEQ. The CDR3 has 15 amino acids. Between the trimmed V and J ends, which lost 1 base and 2 bases, there was a span of 8 bases. The CDR3 is CASSQGRGTNEKLFF. The CDR3 region has the DNA TGTGCCAGCAGCCAAGGGAGAGGGACTAATGAAAAACTGTTTTTT.

This clonotype was recorded a few times. The rearrangement links TRBV19 to TRBJ1-1; the D gene is possibly TRBD1 (5 bases). Germline V gene sequence: CDR1 LNHDA, CDR2 SQIVND (reference sequence). With 7 bases removed from V and 5 bases from J, the gap between germline ends came to 8 bases. The CDR3 is 11 amino acids. CDR3 region: CASIWGTEAFF. In DNA form, the CDR3 reads TGTGCCAGTATCTGGGGGACTGAAGCTTTCTTT.

This clonotype appeared many times. The chain is built from TRBV29-1 and TRBJ2-7, with a weak D call TRBD2 (7 bases). V lost 7 bases and J lost 5, with 18 bases in between. This CDR3 has 13 amino acids. In germline, CDR1 is SQVTM, CDR2 ANQGSEA. The CDR3 loop is CSARGGSDHEQYF. The CDR3 nucleotides are TGCAGCGCTAGGGGGGGTTCGGACCACGAGCAGTACTTC.

As concerns this clonotype: Since a much larger clone is just one base distant, this may be a read error. This sequence joins TRBV9 and TRBJ2-5; possible D gene TRBD1, 6 bases. Germline CDR1 SGDLS, CDR2 YYNGEE. Trimming pared 3 bases from V and 2 bases from J, leaving 11 bases between. The CDR3 extends over 14 amino acids. The CDR3 sequence: CASSGQARQETQYF. The CDR3 DNA reads TGTGCCAGCAGCGGACAGGCGCGGCAAGAGACCCAGTACTTC.

The chain couples TRBV7-2 to TRBJ2-5, with TRBD1 identical over 9 bases. There are 14 residues in the CDR3. J was trimmed by 11 bases and V by 7 bases; bases with no gene match: 14. CDR1 is SGHTA and CDR2 is FQGNSA in the germline V gene. The chain's CDR3 is CASNSLQGAIEQYF. The DNA for the CDR3 is TGTGCCAGCAACTCATTACAGGGGGCGATAGAGCAGTACTTC.

This clonotype was seen only a few times. This chain connects TRBV7-6 to TRBJ2-7; D might be TRBD1 (6 bases). Germline V gene lookup returns CDR1 SGHVS and CDR2 FNYEAQ. Trimming stripped 5 bases from V and 7 bases from J, with 21 bases between. The CDR3 contains 15 residues. Written as DNA, the CDR3 is TGTGCCAGCAGCAGGTGGGACACTCCTCCGGAAGAGCAGTACTTC. Protein sequence: CASSRWDTPPEEQYF. The variable domain in full, completed from reference TRBV7-6 and TRBJ2-7, reads GAGVSQSPRYKVTKRGQDVALRCDPISGHVSLYWYRQALGQGPEFLTYFNYEAQQDKSGLPNDRFSAERPEGSISTLTIQRTEQRDSAMYRCASSRWDTPPEEQYFGPGTRLTVT.

The genes are TRBV6-6 and TRBJ2-7; D possibly corresponds to TRBD2 (6 bases). The CDR3 covers 15 residues. V was clipped by 0 bases and J by 3 bases, with 12 bases between them. Germline CDR1 reads MNHNY; CDR2 reads SVGAGI (reference sequence). CDR3 bases: TGTGCCAGCAGTTACTCGACCCCCGGGGGCTACGAGCAGTACTTC. It specifies CASSYSTPGGYEQYF.